This paragraph reports one T cell receptor beta chain. Produced via immunoSEQ multiplex PCR; TCRdb's table is partial and in-frame only. In the table there are 330,000 or so clones, more than 90% of which are singletons. The sample is drawn from a study of blood T cell repertoires in COVID-19. Study background: Spain, Italy and the United States supplied samples that represented acute and convalescent COVID-19. T cells, B-cell-depleted T cells, or PBMCs provided the cDNA or gDNA that served as material.

This CDR3 contains 15 residues. Germline-derived CDR1 and CDR2 are KGHSH and LQKENI. V shed 0 bases and J 6 bases; nucleotides not matched to a gene: 6. The chain uses TRBV18 and TRBJ2-7; TRBD2 agrees at 9 bases. The sequencing sample was made of PBMCs or T cells enriched from blood (not recorded which). The TCR was taken from a woman in her twenties or thirties who had recovered from COVID-19. The CDR3 DNA follows: TGTGCCAGCTCACCACCGGCTAGCGGGATCGGCGAGCAGTACTTC. It yields the protein CASSPPASGIGEQYF.